One sample yielded the 31 T cell receptor beta chains listed below, sequenced in a study of CD8+CD57+ T cells in acquired aplastic anemia. TCR beta VDJ and CDR3 profiling used genomic DNA as template. TCRdb passed the reads through MiXCR, listing each CDR3 protein once. The sample has fewer than 200,000 distinct CDR3 sequences; about 70% are singletons. Sequencing was done on patients that had shown CD8+CD57+ cell expansion by flow cytometry. Sequenced: sorted CD4+, CD8+, or CD8+CD57+ T cells (not recorded which) from PBMCs. The receptors originated from a human donor with aplastic anemia.

This chain links TRBV24-1 with TRBJ1-5; D perhaps matches TRBD1 (6 bases). Germline V lookup: CDR1 KGHDR, CDR2 SFDVKD. This CDR3 comprises 14 residues. Trimming left V 7 bases short and J 6 bases short, with 15 bases between. The CDR3 coding sequence is TGTGCCACCAGCGATACAGGGTTAGGTCAGCCCCAGCATTTT. This sequence encodes CATSDTGLGQPQHF.

This clonotype was observed at least ten times. The chain carries TRBV7-2 and TRBJ2-7, with D possibly called TRBD1 or TRBD2 (5 bases each). Deletions cut 3 bases from V and 1 base from J, with 10 bases between. The CDR3 length is 14 residues. Germline values: CDR1 SGHTA, CDR2 FQGNSA. CDR3 DNA: TGTGCCAGCAGCTTGACCTGGGGGTCCTACGAGCAGTACGTC. Its translation is CASSLTWGSYEQYV.

The chain uses TRBV29-1 and TRBJ1-2, with D possibly TRBD1 on 5 matching bases. Germline V gene lookup returns CDR1 SQVTM and CDR2 ANQGSEA. The CDR3 runs 11 residues. Trimming took off 5 bases at V and 8 bases at J, with 12 bases between the two ends. CDR3 coding DNA: TGCAGCGTTCCGGGACTGGACGGCTACACCTTC. As protein: CSVPGLDGYTF.

The rearrangement joins TRBV6-5 to TRBJ1-6; D gene unclear. Trimming left V 1 base short and J 9 bases short, with 16 bases between. Germline V gives CDR1 MNHEY, CDR2 SVGAGI. CDR3 length equals 16 residues. CDR3 residues: CASSYYTTRPGSPLHF. In nucleotides, the CDR3 is TGTGCCAGCAGTTACTACACGACCCGACCGGGTTCACCCCTCCACTTT.

The chain has TRBV19 and TRBJ2-6; the D is unclear. The V and J ends lost 8 bases and 0 bases respectively, with 11 bases between them. The CDR3 loop spans 15 amino acids. CDR1 is LNHDA and CDR2 is SQIVND in the germline V gene (reference sequence). The CDR3 coding sequence is TGTGCCAGTGTGGACGTCTACTCTGGGGCCAACGTCCTGACTTTC. Translating gives CASVDVYSGANVLTF.

The chain joins TRBV20-1 to TRBJ1-2, with no clear D. V lost 7 bases and J 5 bases, leaving 26 bases between the germline ends. From germline, CDR1 is DFQATT and CDR2 SNEGSKA (reference sequence). The CDR3 runs 16 residues. The CDR3 loop is CSDSSLSALSPYGYTF. The CDR3 DNA is TGCAGTGATTCATCGCTTAGCGCCCTATCTCCTTATGGCTACACCTTC.

The chain has TRBV7-3 and TRBJ2-7, with D possibly being TRBD2 (5 bases). Germline CDR1 is SGHTA and CDR2 is FQGTGA. V was cut by 2 bases and J by 2 bases, with 10 bases left in between. There are 14 residues in the CDR3. The CDR3 DNA follows: TGTGCCAGCAGCTTAGAGGGTCCGGCCTACGAGCAGTACTTC. Translated, it gives CASSLEGPAYEQYF.

The gene calls are TRBV7-9 and TRBJ2-5, with D tentatively TRBD1 (6 bases). This CDR3 has 14 amino acids. V was trimmed by 4 bases and J by 0 bases, leaving 9 bases between them. Looked up from germline, CDR1 is SEHNR and CDR2 is FQNEAQ (reference sequence). The CDR3 nucleotides are TGTGCCAGCAGCTCGCCAGGGGACCAAGAGACCCAGTACTTC. Translation gives CASSSPGDQETQYF.

This clonotype appeared many times. V and J are TRBV5-1 and TRBJ2-7; TRBD1 agrees at 12 bases. Germline-derived CDR1 and CDR2 are SGHRS and YFSETQ. Losses at the gene ends were 4 bases for V and 5 bases for J; bases not matched to a gene: 4. The CDR3 length is 14 residues. The CDR3 nucleotides read TGCGCCAGCAGCCCGGGACAGGGGGCACACGAGCAGTACTTC. This encodes CASSPGQGAHEQYF.

V usage is TRBV15 and J usage is TRBJ2-7; no reliable D call. The CDR3 totals 12 residues. V dropped 1 base and J dropped 6 bases, with 7 bases sitting between them. Germline CDR1 LNHNV, CDR2 YYDKDF (reference sequence). Written as DNA, the CDR3 is TGTGCCACCAGCAGAGCGGACGGCGAGCAGTACTTC. Its protein is CATSRADGEQYF.

The chain is built from TRBV19 and TRBJ2-1, with 8 bases matching TRBD2. With 2 bases clipped from V and 8 bases from J, the junction kept 20 bases outside the gene matches. Germline V gives CDR1 LNHDA, CDR2 SQIVND (reference sequence). The CDR3 sequence is 19 residues long. The CDR3 is CASSISFTSGIMEVDEQFF. As DNA, the CDR3 is TGTGCCAGTAGTATAAGTTTCACTAGCGGCATAATGGAAGTAGATGAGCAGTTCTTC.

The chain uses TRBV6-4 and TRBJ2-1, with 9 bases matching TRBD1. Germline V gives CDR1 MRHNA, CDR2 SNTAGT. The ends lost 4 bases at V and 7 bases at J; junction bases unmatched: 8. This CDR3 is built from 15 residues. This chain's CDR3 is CASSVSTGGGNEQFF. DNA for the CDR3: TGTGCCAGCAGTGTCTCGACAGGGGGAGGAAATGAGCAGTTCTTC.

This chain uses TRBV12-3 or TRBV12-4 with TRBJ2-7, with 7 bases matching TRBD1. V shed 3 bases and J 2 bases; nucleotides not matched to a gene: 4. The CDR3 is 14 amino acids. In nucleotides, the CDR3 is TGTGCCAGCAGTTTTGACAGGGTGGCCTACGAGCAGTACTTC. It specifies CASSFDRVAYEQYF.

The chain employs TRBV7-8 and TRBJ1-1; D unclear. CDR3 length: 15 amino acids. Germline V gene sequence: CDR1 SGHVS, CDR2 FQNEAQ. The V gene lost 5 bases and the J gene lost 4 bases, with 17 bases spanning the gap. The chain's CDR3 is CASSTRVVSGTEAFF. The CDR3 DNA sequence: TGTGCCAGCAGCACACGCGTGGTTTCCGGCACTGAAGCTTTCTTT.

The rearrangement joins TRBV25-1 to TRBJ2-3, with D possibly matching TRBD2 (6 bases). V lost 5 bases to trimming and J lost 0 bases, with 12 bases between them. The CDR3 contains 15 residues. Per the germline V gene, CDR1 is MGHDK and CDR2 is SYGVNS. CDR3 in amino acids: CASSPTGTSTDTQYF. CDR3 bases: TGTGCCAGCAGTCCAACTGGGACTAGCACAGATACGCAGTATTTT.

This rearrangement joins TRBV5-1 to TRBJ2-7, with D possibly being TRBD1 (5 bases). The CDR3 is 12 residues long. V was trimmed by 2 bases and J by 5 bases, leaving 8 bases between them. Germline-derived CDR1 and CDR2 are SGHRS and YFSETQ. The CDR3 reads CASSFSGNEQYF. CDR3 coding DNA: TGCGCCAGCAGCTTTTCAGGGAACGAGCAGTACTTC.

This clonotype was seen a single time. A clone one base away is much larger, so this may be a read error. CDR3 region: CSARDEGTWDYGYTF. The CDR3 region has the DNA TGCAGTGCTAGAGATGAAGGGACATGGGACTATGGCTACACCTTC. This rearrangement joins TRBV20-1 to TRBJ1-2; a weak D match, TRBD1 (6 bases). This CDR3 spans 15 amino acids. V was pared by 0 bases and J by 3 bases, with 14 bases between. CDR1 is DFQATT, CDR2 SNEGSKA, per germline (reference sequence).

In this sample, this clonotype turned up a few times. In DNA form, the CDR3 reads TGTGCCAGCAGGACCGGGGAGCTGTTTTTT. This codes for CASRTGELFF. This chain links TRBV27 with TRBJ2-2, with D hard to call. The V gene lost 6 bases and the J gene lost 5 bases, with 1 base spanning the gap. This CDR3 region has 10 residues. The germline gives CDR1 MNHEY, CDR2 SMNVEV (reference sequence).

This clonotype turned up a few times. The chain carries TRBV7-8 and TRBJ2-7; 8 nucleotides agree with TRBD1. Germline V gene sequence: CDR1 SGHVS, CDR2 FQNEAQ. This CDR3 contains 14 residues. After removal of 1 base from V and 1 base from J, the junction contained 0 bases not matched to a gene. The CDR3 DNA sequence: TGTGCCAGCAGCTTAGGGGACAGGTCCTACGAGCAGTACTTC. This codes for CASSLGDRSYEQYF.

This clonotype was counted between two and nine times. In DNA, the CDR3 is TGCGCCAGCCCTAAGCGGGAGTTTAGGAATGAGCAGTTCTTC. This sequence encodes CASPKREFRNEQFF. The V gene is TRBV5-1, the J gene TRBJ2-1; 8 positions match TRBD2. The germline V gene has CDR1 SGHRS and CDR2 YFSETQ. With 7 bases clipped from V and 7 bases from J, the junction kept 10 bases outside the gene matches. The CDR3 has 14 residues. Drawing the rest from reference TRBV5-1 and TRBJ2-1, the complete variable domain is KAGVTQTPRYLIKTRGQQVTLSCSPISGHRSVSWYQQTPGQGLQFLFEYFSETQRNKGNFPGRFSGRQFSNSRSEMNVSTLELGDSALYLCASPKREFRNEQFFGPGTRLTVL.

The chain links TRBV7-2 to TRBJ2-7; 7 positions match TRBD1. CDR1 is SGHTA and CDR2 is FQGNSA in the germline V gene. The CDR3 length is 15 residues. Unmatched junction bases numbered 5, after V lost 1 base and J lost 2 bases. CDR3 coding DNA: TGTGCCAGCAGCTTAGATCCAGGGGGTACCTACGAGCAGTACTTC. The encoded protein is CASSLDPGGTYEQYF. Supplemented by reference TRBV7-2 and TRBJ2-7, the full variable domain reads GAGVSQSPSNKVTEKGKDVELRCDPISGHTALYWYRQSLGQGLEFLIYFQGNSAPDKSGLPSDRFSAERTGGSVSTLTIQRTQQEDSAVYLCASSLDPGGTYEQYFGPGTRLTVT.

The rearrangement joins TRBV12-3 or TRBV12-4 to TRBJ2-1, with D tentatively TRBD1 (6 bases). Trimming removed 3 bases at V and 3 bases at J, with 9 bases between. The CDR3 has 14 amino acids. CDR3 region: CASSLGAGYNEQFF. In DNA form, the CDR3 reads TGTGCCAGCAGTTTGGGGGCGGGCTACAATGAGCAGTTCTTC.

The V call is TRBV7-8, the J call TRBJ1-6; 7 positions agree with TRBD1. The length of the CDR3 is 15 residues. In germline, CDR1 is SGHVS, CDR2 FQNEAQ. V lost 5 bases, J lost 10 bases, and 11 bases stayed unmatched. The CDR3 nucleotides read TGTGCCAGCAGCCACAAGGACCAGGGGGGGTCACCCCTCCACTTT. It is translated as CASSHKDQGGSPLHF.

In DNA form, the CDR3 reads TGTGCCAGCAGTGGTCATAGCGGGAGAGGGTTCGACGAGCAGTACTTC. Translating it yields CASSGHSGRGFDEQYF. This chain connects TRBV25-1 to TRBJ2-7, with TRBD2 matching over 9 bases. The CDR3 loop spans 16 amino acids. The germline V gene has CDR1 MGHDK and CDR2 SYGVNS. V lost 4 bases to trimming and J lost 5 bases; unmatched junction nucleotides: 12.

The CDR3 region is CASSVAGTRAYEQYF. CDR3 bases: TGTGCCAGCAGCGTTGCCGGGACTAGAGCCTACGAGCAGTACTTC. V usage is TRBV9 and J usage is TRBJ2-7; 8 nucleotides agree with TRBD2. V shed 2 bases and J 2 bases; nucleotides not matched to a gene: 6. Germline V gene lookup returns CDR1 SGDLS and CDR2 YYNGEE. There are 15 residues in the CDR3.

The CDR3 protein is CASSPPGWVGQYF. In DNA form, the CDR3 reads TGTGCCAGCAGCCCTCCCGGGTGGGTCGGGCAGTACTTC. The V call is TRBV11-2, the J call TRBJ2-7; D remains unclear. Trimming cost V 5 bases and J 9 bases, with 17 bases left between them. CDR3 length equals 13 residues. Germline CDR1 reads SGHAT; CDR2 reads FQNNGV.

This clonotype was recorded a few times. The chain is built from TRBV14 and TRBJ1-2; 7 nucleotides agree with TRBD1. V shed 2 bases, J shed 7 bases, and the junction held 7 bases outside the gene matches. The CDR3 is made up of 14 amino acids. Germline CDR1 is SGHDN and CDR2 is FVKESK. This chain's CDR3 is CASSQPRGGSGYTF. The CDR3 bases are TGTGCCAGCAGCCAACCTAGAGGGGGCTCTGGCTACACCTTC.

The chain employs TRBV6-2 or TRBV6-3 and TRBJ1-2; 7 bases line up with TRBD1. The CDR3 runs to 16 residues. J was trimmed by 4 bases and V by 2 bases; bases with no gene match: 10. Germline CDR1 and CDR2: MNHEY and SVGEGT. The CDR3 region has the DNA TGTGCCAGCAGTTACGCCCCCTCGGGACAGCCCTATGGCTACACCTTC. Translated, it gives CASSYAPSGQPYGYTF.

The table lists this clonotype with a count of one. The junction and the germline gene differ at one end; a read error may be behind it. The J gene is TRBJ2-5, the V gene TRBV7-7; no definite D call. The CDR3 is 13 residues long. Germline V gene lookup returns CDR1 SSHAT and CDR2 FNYEAQ (reference sequence). CDR3 in DNA: TGTGCTAGCAGTTCTGGCGGCCCTGGGACCCAGTACTTC. It yields the protein CASSSGGPGTQYF.

J is TRBJ1-4 and V is TRBV19; no firm D call. V lost 10 bases, J lost 7 bases, and 19 bases lay in between. The CDR3 spans 14 residues. Germline V gene data show CDR1 as LNHDA and CDR2 as SQIVND (reference sequence). The CDR3 reads CATRDVGGSEKLFF. The DNA for the CDR3 is TGTGCCACCCGAGATGTGGGCGGGAGTGAAAAACTGTTTTTT. The full variable domain, with the rest looked up from reference TRBV19 and TRBJ1-4, is DGGITQSPKYLFRKEGQNVTLSCEQNLNHDAMYWYRQDPGQGLRLIYYSQIVNDFQKGDIAEGYSVSREKKESFPLTVTSAQKNPTAFYLCATRDVGGSEKLFFGSGTQLSVL.

The gene calls are TRBV10-3 and TRBJ2-7; tentative D call: TRBD1 (6 bases). V shed 0 bases and J shed 2 bases, with 11 bases lying between them. CDR1 is ENHRY, CDR2 SYGVKD, per germline. The CDR3 is made up of 15 amino acids. CDR3 sequence: CAISESTDSTYEQYF. As DNA, the CDR3 is TGTGCCATCAGTGAGTCGACGGACAGCACCTACGAGCAGTACTTC.